This T cell receptor (beta chain) was identified during a study of CD8+ T cells in alopecia areata. Study at large: Disease severity was quantified as SALT score of affected scalp area. Whole-study findings and limits: Many expanded lesional clones persisted in scalp and blood during tofacitinib.

This sample's treatment: oral pan-JAK inhibitor, 5-10 mg twice daily. Obtained from alopecia areata patients were lesional scalp punch biopsies along with peripheral blood. A word on this clone: The antigen is undetermined.

The length of the CDR3 is 11 residues. Germline lookup yields CDR1 GTSNPN and CDR2 SVGIG (reference sequence). V lost 5 bases and J lost 4, with 9 bases in between. RNA was isolated and reverse transcribed to cDNA, the sequencing template. Assay: immunoSEQ multiplex PCR; the TCRdb copy retains only in-frame clones and omits some. This sample yields more than 90,000 clones, of which 50% to 75% are seen a single time; more than 10% belongs to the top ten. Specimen: CD8+ T cells sorted from blood, collected at week 24, from a patient treated with tofacitinib. This chain joins TRBV30 and TRBJ2-7; D perhaps matches TRBD2 (5 bases). The TCR sequence derives from a human donor with alopecia areata. CDR3 sequence: CAWGEGYEQYF. For the CDR3, the DNA is TGTGCCTGGGGAGAGGGTTACGAGCAGTACTTC.